These 14 T cell receptor beta chains were all obtained from the same sample, sequenced in a study of T cell repertoires in cytomegalovirus infection. These receptors lack a known antigen. TCRdb ran MiXCR on the reads and lists one entry per CDR3 protein. The top ten clones hold roughly two fifths of a sample with under 500,000 distinct CDR3 sequences, under 45% of them seen once. Specimen: cultured PBMCs, collected from culture after CMV antigen stimulation. These receptors were obtained from a human donor in good health (CMV status not recorded). Some clones in this sample may be carry-over from other donors' samples.

The chain couples TRBV10-3 to TRBJ2-7; 7 bases map to TRBD1. In germline, CDR1 is ENHRY, CDR2 SYGVKD. This CDR3 comprises 15 residues. With 3 bases clipped from V and 3 bases from J, the junction kept 8 bases outside the gene matches. The CDR3 sequence: CAISDRTGGHYEQYF. The CDR3 nucleotides are TGTGCCATCAGTGACAGGACAGGAGGACACTACGAGCAGTACTTC.

The J gene is TRBJ2-7, the V gene TRBV7-9; D might be TRBD1 (7 bases). CDR1 SEHNR and CDR2 FQNEAQ come from the germline V gene (reference sequence). The CDR3 runs 14 residues. The V gene lost 5 bases and the J gene lost 6 bases, with 17 bases spanning the gap. The CDR3: CASSAGQNSVEQYF. The CDR3 region has the DNA TGTGCCAGCAGCGCGGGACAGAATTCTGTCGAGCAGTACTTC.

The rearrangement joins TRBV7-2 to TRBJ2-1, with 10 bases that match TRBD2. The CDR3 is made up of 16 amino acids. Germline assignment: CDR1 SGHTA and CDR2 FQGNSA. V gave up 5 bases and J gave up 4 bases; unmatched junction bases: 8. The CDR3 here is CASSPRSSGGYNEQFF. CDR3 DNA: TGTGCCAGCAGCCCAAGAAGTAGCGGGGGGTACAATGAGCAGTTCTTC.

There are a few counts of this clonotype. V gene TRBV6-1 combines with J gene TRBJ2-3; the D is unclear. The length of the CDR3 is 15 residues. V lost 6 bases and J 0 bases, leaving 13 bases between the germline ends. Germline CDR1 reads MNHNS; CDR2 reads SASEGT. This CDR3 is CASSTVPSSTDTQYF. CDR3 DNA: TGTGCCAGCAGCACGGTTCCAAGCAGCACAGATACGCAGTATTTT.

The V gene is TRBV4-1, the J gene TRBJ2-3; 10 nucleotides line up with TRBD2. There are 17 residues in the CDR3. The ends lost 1 base at V and 5 bases at J; junction bases unmatched: 9. CDR1 and CDR2 (germline): MGHRA, YSYEKL. The CDR3 protein is CASSQGVLAGVGDTQYF. The DNA of the CDR3 is TGCGCCAGCAGCCAAGGGGTCCTAGCGGGGGTGGGAGATACGCAGTATTTT.

This clonotype has a handful of counts. The chain is built from TRBV7-8 and TRBJ2-7; 8 nucleotides match TRBD2. V lost 4 bases to trimming and J lost 3 bases; unmatched junction nucleotides: 5. Germline CDR1 SGHVS, CDR2 FQNEAQ. This CDR3 has 14 amino acids. CDR3 nucleotide sequence: TGTGCCAGCAGCTACCGAGGGACTAGCTACGAGCAGTACTTC. This codes for CASSYRGTSYEQYF.

CDR3 region: CSANHGREGLYNEQFF. The CDR3 DNA is TGCAGTGCCAACCACGGGCGGGAGGGCCTATACAATGAGCAGTTCTTC. The chain combines TRBV20-1 with TRBJ2-1; TRBD2 aligns across 9 bases. J was trimmed by 4 bases and V by 6 bases; bases with no gene match: 13. This CDR3 comprises 16 residues. Germline V gene lookup returns CDR1 DFQATT and CDR2 SNEGSKA (reference sequence).

This clonotype was seen a handful of times. This rearrangement joins TRBV5-3 to TRBJ1-6; 7 nucleotides match TRBD1. TRBV5-3 is labeled an ORF, and its function is uncertain. This CDR3 region has 16 residues. Trimming at V came to 8 bases and at J to 6 bases, leaving 14 bases not matched to a gene. The CDR3 nucleotides read TGTGCCAGCAGCCCCGCCCCGGGACAGAGTAATTCACCCCTCCACTTT. It encodes CASSPAPGQSNSPLHF.

CDR3 loop: CASSPPGQGVRQPQHF. CDR3 nucleotides: TGCGCCAGCAGCCCTCCGGGACAGGGCGTCAGGCAGCCCCAGCATTTT. V and J are TRBV4-1 and TRBJ1-5; 9 bases agree with TRBD1. CDR3 size: 16 residues. J lost 7 bases, V lost 4 bases, and 11 bases had no gene match. Germline V gene data show CDR1 as MGHRA and CDR2 as YSYEKL.

This chain links TRBV19 with TRBJ2-2; weak D call: TRBD1 (8 bases). CDR1 is LNHDA, CDR2 SQIVND, per germline (reference sequence). This CDR3 contains 18 residues. V was pared by 6 bases and J by 5 bases, with 25 bases between. The CDR3 sequence is CASRYTLGGTGRTGELFF. In nucleotides, the CDR3 is TGTGCCAGTAGATACACCCTCGGGGGGACAGGAAGGACCGGGGAGCTGTTTTTT.

This clonotype was found a few times. The gene calls are TRBV7-2 and TRBJ2-5; 7 bases agree with TRBD1. The trim removed 7 bases at V and 5 bases at J, leaving 13 bases unmatched. This CDR3 is 15 amino acids long. CDR1 is SGHTA, CDR2 FQGNSA, per germline. Here the CDR3 reads CASKISGTAGETQYF. CDR3 nucleotides: TGTGCCAGCAAAATTTCCGGGACAGCAGGGGAGACCCAGTACTTC. The full variable domain, in which reference TRBV7-2 and TRBJ2-5 provide the parts outside the CDR3, is GAGVSQSPSNKVTEKGKDVELRCDPISGHTALYWYRQSLGQGLEFLIYFQGNSAPDKSGLPSDRFSAERTGGSVSTLTIQRTQQEDSAVYLCASKISGTAGETQYFGPGTRLLVL.

This clonotype was seen only a few times. The chain has TRBV20-1 and TRBJ2-7, with 9 bases lining up with TRBD2. Germline V gene data show CDR1 as DFQATT and CDR2 as SNEGSKA (reference sequence). This CDR3 comprises 15 residues. The J segment lost 1 base and the V segment lost 5 bases, leaving 9 bases of the junction unmatched. The CDR3 sequence: CSAASGAQTSYEQYF. The CDR3 DNA sequence: TGCAGTGCTGCTAGCGGGGCCCAGACGTCCTACGAGCAGTACTTC.

This clonotype turned up a few times. The chain employs TRBV5-4 and TRBJ1-2; 8 bases are a match to TRBD1. Germline trimming cut 4 bases from V and 7 bases from J; bases unmatched to any gene: 12. The germline V gene encodes CDR1 SGHNT and CDR2 YYREEE (reference sequence). This CDR3 region has 15 residues. The DNA for the CDR3 is TGTGCCAGCAGCCTGGGACAGGCGCCGGGTGGTGGCTACACCTTC. Residues: CASSLGQAPGGGYTF.

The rearrangement links TRBV2 to TRBJ2-3, with 9 bases aligning to TRBD2. V was clipped by 4 bases and J by 8 bases; unmatched bases: 7. The CDR3 has 14 residues. The V gene's germline CDR1 is SNHLY and CDR2 FYNNEI. The CDR3 region is CASSVLSGGGTQYF. The DNA for the CDR3 is TGTGCCAGCAGTGTCCTTAGCGGGGGAGGTACGCAGTATTTT.